This T cell receptor beta chain was identified in a study of T cell responses to AZD1222 COVID-19 vaccine. Whole-study results and caveats: No day 14 peak samples; only post-peak repertoires were characterized. Among the donors, most were white British and more were female, and clonal diversity was possibly underestimated. The study found vaccine-associated CD4 TCRs spanning spike, dominant at 160-218 and 743-854. Spike-specific TCR breadth rose after two AZD1222 doses, and depth rose as well.

Sequencing was performed with immunoSEQ multiplex PCR; in TCRdb, only in-frame clones are kept and a portion is missing. This sample has about 110,000 clones, with around 84% found just once. The CDR3 runs to 13 residues. Trimming pared 3 bases from V and 8 bases from J, leaving 13 bases between. Per the germline V gene, CDR1 is KGHSH and CDR2 is LQKENI. Worth noting for this clone: Its cognate antigen is unknown.

The TCR originated in an adult in good health. V is TRBV18 and J is TRBJ1-2; D is undetermined. The sample was peripheral blood, taken on day 0 of AZD1222 vaccination. The CDR3 sequence: CASSPTTLGGYTF. DNA of the CDR3: TGTGCCAGCTCACCCACAACCCTGGGAGGCTACACCTTC.